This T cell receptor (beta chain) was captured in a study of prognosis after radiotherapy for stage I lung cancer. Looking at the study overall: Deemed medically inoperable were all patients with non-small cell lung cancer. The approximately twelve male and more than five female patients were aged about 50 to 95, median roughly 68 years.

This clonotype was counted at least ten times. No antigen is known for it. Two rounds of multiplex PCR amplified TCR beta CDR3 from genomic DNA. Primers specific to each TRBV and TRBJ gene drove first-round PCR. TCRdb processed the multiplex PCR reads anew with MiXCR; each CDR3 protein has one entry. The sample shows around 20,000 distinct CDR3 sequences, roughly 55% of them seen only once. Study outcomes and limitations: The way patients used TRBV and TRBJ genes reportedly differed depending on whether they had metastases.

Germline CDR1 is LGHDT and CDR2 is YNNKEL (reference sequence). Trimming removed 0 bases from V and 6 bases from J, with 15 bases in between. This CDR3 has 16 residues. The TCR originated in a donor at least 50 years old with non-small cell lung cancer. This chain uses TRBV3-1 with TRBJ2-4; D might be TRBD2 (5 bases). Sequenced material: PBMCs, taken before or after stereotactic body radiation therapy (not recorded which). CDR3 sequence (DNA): TGTGCCAGCAGCCAAGATCCGTTGGCCCGGGGAAACATTCAGTACTTC. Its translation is CASSQDPLARGNIQYF.